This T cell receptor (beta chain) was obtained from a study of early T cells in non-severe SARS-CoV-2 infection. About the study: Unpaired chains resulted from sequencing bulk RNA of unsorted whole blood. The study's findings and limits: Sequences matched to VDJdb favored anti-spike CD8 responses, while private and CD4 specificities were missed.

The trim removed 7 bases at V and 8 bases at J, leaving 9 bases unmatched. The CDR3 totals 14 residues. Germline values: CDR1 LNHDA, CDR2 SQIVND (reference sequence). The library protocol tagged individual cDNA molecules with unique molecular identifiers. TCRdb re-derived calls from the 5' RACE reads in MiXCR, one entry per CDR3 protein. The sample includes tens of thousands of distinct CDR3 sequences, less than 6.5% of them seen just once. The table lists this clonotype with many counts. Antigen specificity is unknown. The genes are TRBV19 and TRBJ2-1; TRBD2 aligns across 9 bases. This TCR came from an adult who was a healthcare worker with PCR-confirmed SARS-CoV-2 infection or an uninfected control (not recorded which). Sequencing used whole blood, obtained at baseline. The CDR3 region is CASNRAGGAYEQFF. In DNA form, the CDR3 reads TGTGCCAGTAACCGGGCGGGAGGGGCCTATGAGCAGTTCTTC.